This T cell receptor beta chain emerged from a study of Graves' ophthalmopathy and Graves' hyperthyroidism. Whole-study results and caveats: The model predicted progression of ophthalmopathy with a sensitivity of approximately 68%, and its specificity was 72% to 85%. Thyroid clonotypes that were expanded above 0.001 frequency mostly also appeared in blood.

Amplification of the TCR beta CDR3 regions used RNA transcripts (as template). Second-round multiplex PCR followed a first-round RT-PCR using HTBI primers. TCRdb processed the multiplex PCR reads anew with MiXCR; each CDR3 protein has one entry. The table lists 400,000 to 450,000 distinct CDR3 sequences, about 21% of them singletons. This clonotype was detected only a few times. Its matching antigen is unknown. Trimming cost V 5 bases and J 4 bases, with 15 bases left between them. Germline V CDR1 and CDR2: MGHRA, YSYEKL. The CDR3 spans 14 residues. Hyperthyroidism patients, aged 18 to 65, were newly diagnosed, under 2 months' duration.

The chain employs TRBV4-1 and TRBJ2-7; D may be TRBD2 (6 bases). The receptor comes from a young woman with stable Graves' hyperthyroidism. The sequencing sample was made of peripheral blood. The chain's CDR3 is CASSRLVDSYEQYF. CDR3 DNA sequence: TGCGCCAGCAGCAGACTAGTCGACAGTTACGAGCAGTACTTC.